A selection of T cell receptor beta chains follows, all from one sample in a study of cytomegalovirus exposure and HLA in healthy donors. Sequenced by immunoSEQ multiplex PCR; TCRdb stores in-frame clones only, minus some. Here the sample spans some 130,000 clones, under 85% being singletons. The sample comprised PBMCs. These receptors originate from a boy aged 5-17 years in good health and CMV-seronegative. The CDR3 runs from the conserved cysteine through the conserved F or W.

j_call cdr3_length v_call cdr3_aa
TRBJ1-3 15 TRBV19 CASSATGASGNTIYF
TRBJ1-5 15 TRBV28 CASRRQGGRGQPQHF
TRBJ1-4 11 TRBV29-1 CSVLRAEKLFF
TRBJ2-7 13 TRBV30 CAWSHRGPSEQYF
TRBJ1-3 15 TRBV6-1 CASRIIGVPGNTIYF
TRBJ2-6 16 TRBV6-4 CASSDSYRAGANVLTF
TRBJ1-5 15 TRBV5-4 CASSLAPDSNQPQHF
TRBJ2-5 15 TRBV2 CASRPGTGKWETQYF
TRBJ1-2 12 TRBV5-4 CASSGQNYGYTF
TRBJ2-1 17 TRBV5-1 CASSLWSTASSYNEQFF
TRBJ2-7 14 TRBV10-3 CAIRVAGGIYEQYF
TRBJ2-1 12 TRBV5-8 CASSRTGNEQFF
TRBJ1-2 15 TRBV19 CASSRDRATNYGYTF
TRBJ1-4 15 TRBV19 CASSSGRATNEKLFF
TRBJ2-7 17 TRBV10-3 CAISDGRVTGRAAEQYF
TRBJ1-2 15 TRBV19 CASESNRAGLGGYTF
TRBJ1-2 14 TRBV9 CASSPRTANYGYTF
TRBJ2-3 14 TRBV6-5 CASRGSGWTDTQYF
TRBJ1-1 15 TRBV29-1 CSATQNRGGGTEAFF
TRBJ1-5 14 TRBV6-4 CASSDCRSNQPQHF
TRBJ2-1 14 TRBV29-1 CSADKVDSYNEQFF
TRBJ1-6 14 TRBV4-3 CASSQVRWSSPLHF
TRBJ2-7 15 TRBV13 CASSLGLGSGGEQYF
TRBJ2-7 13 TRBV18 CASSPGQNYEQYF
TRBJ2-7 15 TRBV9 CASSVDPTVQYEQYF
TRBJ2-1 16 TRBV7-3 CASSLSLDSNYNEQFF
TRBJ2-4 14 TRBV7-6 CASSKLGGGDVQYF
TRBJ2-5 15 TRBV11-2 CASSRDSAGEETQYF
TRBJ1-2 16 TRBV4-3 CASSDRGLSANYGYTF
TRBJ1-2 19 TRBV18 CASSPINNPGTAYNYGYTF
TRBJ1-3 15 TRBV6-6 CASNDGERSGNTIYF
NA 17 TRBV29-1 CSVEDLEGTSGAYEQYF
TRBJ2-1 15 TRBV5-4 CASSFLRQGYNEQFF
TRBJ1-3 14 TRBV5-6 CASRTSGGLNTIYF
TRBJ1-2 14 TRBV2 CASTPDREVLVHTF
TRBJ2-1 15 TRBV7-9 CASSLARSRGNEQFF
TRBJ2-2 15 TRBV27 CASSRQGEVTGELFF
TRBJ1-3 18 TRBV11-2 CASSTRQKTASFGNTIYF
TRBJ1-4 13 TRBV29-1 CSLITRGGEKLFF
TRBJ1-1 13 TRBV29-1 CSATTGKDTEAFF
TRBJ2-5 14 TRBV30 CAWSVLGNQETQYF
TRBJ2-5 18 TRBV7-2 CASSLGGLAGGKQETQYF
TRBJ2-5 13 TRBV13 CASSLGEWETQYF
TRBJ2-7 16 TRBV4-2 CASSLGRGQITYEQYF
TRBJ2-5 17 TRBV19 CASSNLWRGGRSETQYF
TRBJ2-1 13 TRBV6-6 CASGVASTDEQFF
TRBJ1-2 15 TRBV4-2 CASSLGQGASDGYTF
TRBJ2-3 13 TRBV5-1 CASRDTVTDTQYF
TRBJ2-1 15 TRBV11-1 CASSLQGDAYNEQFF
TRBJ2-7 14 TRBV6-1 CASRNSGRLYEQYF